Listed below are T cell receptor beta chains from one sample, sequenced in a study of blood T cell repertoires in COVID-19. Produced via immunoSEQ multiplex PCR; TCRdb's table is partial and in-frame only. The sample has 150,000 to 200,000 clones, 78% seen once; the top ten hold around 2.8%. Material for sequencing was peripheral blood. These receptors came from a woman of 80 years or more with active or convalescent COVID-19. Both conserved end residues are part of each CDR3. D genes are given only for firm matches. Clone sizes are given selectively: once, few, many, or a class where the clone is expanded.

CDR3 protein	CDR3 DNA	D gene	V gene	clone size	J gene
CASSDDRDGVAFF	TGTGCCAGCAGCGACGACAGGGATGGCGTGGCTTTCTTT	TRBD1	TRBV2	.	TRBJ1-1
CASSQLPYSSGANVLTF	TGTGCCAGCAGCCAACTCCCGTACTCCTCTGGGGCCAACGTCCTGACTTTC	.	TRBV4-2	.	TRBJ2-6
CASSLEVQGYSPLHF	TGCGCCAGCAGCTTGGAAGTACAGGGTTATTCACCCCTCCACTTT	.	TRBV5-1	.	TRBJ1-6
CASSEALLGTGPYEQYF	TGTGCCAGCAGTGAAGCGCTTCTGGGGACAGGGCCCTACGAGCAGTACTTC	TRBD1	TRBV6-1	.	TRBJ2-7
CASRTGRNEAFF	TGTGCCAGCAGGACAGGGCGTAATGAAGCTTTCTTT	TRBD1	TRBV6-5	.	TRBJ1-1
CAAQRQGWDEQYF	TGTGCCGCGCAACGACAGGGATGGGACGAGCAGTACTTC	TRBD1	TRBV6-6	.	TRBJ2-7
CASSISATNEKLFF	TGTGCCAGTAGTATATCCGCAACTAATGAAAAACTGTTTTTT	.	TRBV19	once	TRBJ1-4
CASSQGNNYGYTF	TGTGCCAGCAGCCAAGGTAATAACTATGGCTACACCTTC	.	TRBV14	once	TRBJ1-2
CASSLEGAGGDGYTF	TGCGCCAGCAGCTTGGAAGGGGCAGGGGGAGATGGCTACACCTTC	TRBD1	TRBV5-1	.	TRBJ1-2
CASSPGTASGNTIYF	TGTGCCAGCTCACCAGGGACAGCATCTGGAAACACCATATATTTT	TRBD1	TRBV18	once	TRBJ1-3
CASSPSSSYEQYF	TGTGCCAGCTCACCTTCGAGCTCCTACGAGCAGTACTTC	.	TRBV18	.	TRBJ2-7
CASRLPNGNTIYF	TGTGCCAGCAGACTTCCCAACGGAAACACCATATATTTT	.	TRBV28	.	TRBJ1-3
CASSLGAAYNSPLHF	TGTGCCAGCAGCTTAGGCGCCGCATATAATTCACCCCTCCACTTT	.	TRBV7-6	.	TRBJ1-6
CASSFRQGPNEKLFF	TGCGCCAGCAGCTTCCGACAGGGACCTAATGAAAAACTGTTTTTT	TRBD1	TRBV5-1	.	TRBJ1-4
CASSQGGSRGETQYF	TGCGCCAGCAGCCAAGGGGGAAGCCGAGGGGAGACCCAGTACTTC	.	TRBV4-1	.	TRBJ2-5
CASSRGQGSSYEQYF	TGTGCCAGCAGCCGGGGACAGGGAAGCTCCTACGAGCAGTACTTC	TRBD1	TRBV5-4	.	TRBJ2-7
CASRYPKSSAASGTQYF	TGTGCCAGCAGATACCCCAAGTCCTCGGCAGCTTCGGGGACCCAGTACTTC	.	TRBV2	few	TRBJ2-5
CAWSKHNTGELFF	TGTGCCTGGAGTAAACACAACACCGGGGAGCTGTTTTTT	.	TRBV30	.	TRBJ2-2
CASSQDRVAHDEQFF	TGCGCCAGCAGCCAGGACAGGGTGGCCCATGATGAGCAGTTCTTC	TRBD1	TRBV10-1	.	TRBJ2-1
CASSSQGVGEQYF	TGTGCCAGCAGTTCCCAGGGGGTTGGCGAGCAGTACTTC	TRBD1	TRBV27	.	TRBJ2-7
CASSRAGDGYTF	TGTGCCAGCAGCCGGGCAGGGGATGGCTACACCTTC	.	TRBV3-1/TRBV3-2	.	TRBJ1-2
CASSPGTGIEKLFF	TGTGCCAGCAGCCCCGGGACAGGGATTGAAAAACTGTTTTTT	TRBD1	TRBV11-2	once	TRBJ1-4
CASSVSGGSAGELFF	TGTGCCAGCAGCGTTAGCGGGGGTAGTGCCGGGGAGCTGTTTTTT	TRBD2	TRBV11-2	.	TRBJ2-2
CAPPQGDTEAFF	TGTGCCCCCCCACAGGGGGACACTGAAGCTTTCTTT	TRBD1	TRBV19	.	TRBJ1-1
CASSPGYTDTQYF	TGCGCCAGCAGCCCCGGGTACACAGATACGCAGTATTTT	.	TRBV5-1	many	TRBJ2-3
CASSLSTYRVGNSPLHF	TGTGCCAGCAGTTTAAGTACCTACAGGGTGGGGAATTCACCCCTCCACTTT	.	TRBV7-2	.	TRBJ1-6
CASSPGTGSSYNEQFF	TGTGCCAGCAGCCCAGGGACAGGGAGCTCCTACAATGAGCAGTTCTTC	TRBD1	TRBV11-3	.	TRBJ2-1
CASRAQGAREKLFF	TGTGCCAGCAGAGCCCAGGGGGCGCGTGAAAAACTGTTTTTT	TRBD1	TRBV28	.	TRBJ1-4